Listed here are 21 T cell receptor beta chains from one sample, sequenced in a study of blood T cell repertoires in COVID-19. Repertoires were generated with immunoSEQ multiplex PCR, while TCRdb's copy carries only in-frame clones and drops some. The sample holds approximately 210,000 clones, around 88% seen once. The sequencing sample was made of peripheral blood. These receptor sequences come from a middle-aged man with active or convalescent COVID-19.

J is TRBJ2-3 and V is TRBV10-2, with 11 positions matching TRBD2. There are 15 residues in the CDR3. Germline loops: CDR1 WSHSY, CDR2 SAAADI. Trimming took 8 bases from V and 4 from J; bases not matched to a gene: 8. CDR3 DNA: TGCGCCAGCGGCCTTCTAGCGGGGGGAGCAGATACGCAGTATTTT. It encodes CASGLLAGGADTQYF.

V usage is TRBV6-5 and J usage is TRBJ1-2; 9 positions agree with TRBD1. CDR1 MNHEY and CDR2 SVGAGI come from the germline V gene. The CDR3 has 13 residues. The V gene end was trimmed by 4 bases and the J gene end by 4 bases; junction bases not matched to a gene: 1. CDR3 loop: CASSLQGAYGYTF. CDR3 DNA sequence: TGTGCCAGCAGTTTACAGGGGGCCTATGGCTACACCTTC.

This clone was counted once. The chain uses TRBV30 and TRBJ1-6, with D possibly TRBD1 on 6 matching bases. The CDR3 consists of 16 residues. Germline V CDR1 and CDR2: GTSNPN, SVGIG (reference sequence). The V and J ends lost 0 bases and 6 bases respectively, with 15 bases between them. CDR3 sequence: CAWSVRQATFNSPLHF. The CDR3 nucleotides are TGTGCCTGGAGTGTACGACAGGCGACCTTTAATTCACCCCTCCACTTT. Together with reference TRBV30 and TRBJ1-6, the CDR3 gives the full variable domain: SQTIHQWPATLVQPVGSPLSLECTVEGTSNPNLYWYRQAAGRGLQLLFYSVGIGQISSEVPQNLSASRPQDRQFILSSKKLLLSDSGFYLCAWSVRQATFNSPLHFGNGTRLTVT.

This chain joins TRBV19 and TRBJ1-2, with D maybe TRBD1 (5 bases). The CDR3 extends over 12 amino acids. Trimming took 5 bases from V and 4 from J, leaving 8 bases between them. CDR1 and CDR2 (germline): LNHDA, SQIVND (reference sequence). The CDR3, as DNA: TGTGCCAGTAGTCCGGGGGGCTATGGCTACACCTTC. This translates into CASSPGGYGYTF.

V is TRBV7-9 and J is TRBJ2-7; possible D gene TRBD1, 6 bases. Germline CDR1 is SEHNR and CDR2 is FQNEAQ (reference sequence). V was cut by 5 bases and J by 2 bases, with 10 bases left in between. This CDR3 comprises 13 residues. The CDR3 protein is CASSLGTTYEQYF. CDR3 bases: TGTGCCAGCAGCCTTGGGACAACCTACGAGCAGTACTTC.

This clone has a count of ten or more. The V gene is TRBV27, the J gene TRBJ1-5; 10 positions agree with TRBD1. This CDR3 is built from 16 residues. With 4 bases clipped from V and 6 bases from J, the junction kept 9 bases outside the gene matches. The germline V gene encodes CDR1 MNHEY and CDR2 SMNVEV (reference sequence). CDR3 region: CASSSTRQGAFQPQHF. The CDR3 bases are TGTGCCAGCAGTTCAACTCGACAGGGGGCGTTTCAGCCCCAGCATTTT.

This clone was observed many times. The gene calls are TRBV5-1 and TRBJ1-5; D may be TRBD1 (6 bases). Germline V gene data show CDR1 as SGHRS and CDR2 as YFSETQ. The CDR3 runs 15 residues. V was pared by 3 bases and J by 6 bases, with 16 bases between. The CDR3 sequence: CASSSTAGVGQPQHF. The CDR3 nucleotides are TGCGCCAGCAGCTCAACTGCAGGGGTGGGTCAGCCCCAGCATTTT. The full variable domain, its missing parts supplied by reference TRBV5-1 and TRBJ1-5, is KAGVTQTPRYLIKTRGQQVTLSCSPISGHRSVSWYQQTPGQGLQFLFEYFSETQRNKGNFPGRFSGRQFSNSRSEMNVSTLELGDSALYLCASSSTAGVGQPQHFGDGTRLSIL.

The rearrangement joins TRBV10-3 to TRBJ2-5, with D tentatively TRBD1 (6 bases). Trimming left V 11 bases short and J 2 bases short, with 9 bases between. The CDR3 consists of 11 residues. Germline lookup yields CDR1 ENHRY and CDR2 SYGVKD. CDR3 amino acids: CAVGQQETQYF. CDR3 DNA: TGTGCCGTCGGACAGCAAGAGACCCAGTACTTC.

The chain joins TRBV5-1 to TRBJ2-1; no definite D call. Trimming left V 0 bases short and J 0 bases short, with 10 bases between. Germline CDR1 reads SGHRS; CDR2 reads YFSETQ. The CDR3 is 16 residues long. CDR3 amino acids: CASSLAQASSYNEQFF. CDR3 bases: TGCGCCAGCAGCTTGGCGCAGGCATCCTCCTACAATGAGCAGTTCTTC.

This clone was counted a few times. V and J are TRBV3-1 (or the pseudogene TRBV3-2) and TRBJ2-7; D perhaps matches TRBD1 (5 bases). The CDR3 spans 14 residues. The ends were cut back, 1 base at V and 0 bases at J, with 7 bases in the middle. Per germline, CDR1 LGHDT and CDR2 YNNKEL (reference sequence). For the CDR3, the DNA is TGTGCCAGCAGCCAAGGGCAGGGCTCCTACGAGCAGTACTTC. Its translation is CASSQGQGSYEQYF.

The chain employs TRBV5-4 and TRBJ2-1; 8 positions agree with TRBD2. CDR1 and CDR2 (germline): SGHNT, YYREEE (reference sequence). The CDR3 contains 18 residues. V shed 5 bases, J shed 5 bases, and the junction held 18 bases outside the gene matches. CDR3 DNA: TGTGCCAGCAGTTCGGGGGCGGGAGGAACCCCCAGGGACAATGAGCAGTTCTTC. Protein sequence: CASSSGAGGTPRDNEQFF.

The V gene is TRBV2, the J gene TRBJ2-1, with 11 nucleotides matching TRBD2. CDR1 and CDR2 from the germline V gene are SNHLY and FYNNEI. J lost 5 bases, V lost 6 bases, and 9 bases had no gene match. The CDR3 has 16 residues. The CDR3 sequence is CASSTPLAGGNNEQFF. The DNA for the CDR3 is TGTGCCAGCAGCACTCCCCTAGCGGGAGGAAACAATGAGCAGTTCTTC.

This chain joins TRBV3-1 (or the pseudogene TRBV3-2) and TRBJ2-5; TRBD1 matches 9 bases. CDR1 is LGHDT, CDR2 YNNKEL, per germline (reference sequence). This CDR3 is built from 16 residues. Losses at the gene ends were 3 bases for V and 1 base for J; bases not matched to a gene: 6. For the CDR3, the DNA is TGTGCCAGCAGCCACCAGACAGGGGGGGTCCAAGAGACCCAGTACTTC. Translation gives CASSHQTGGVQETQYF.

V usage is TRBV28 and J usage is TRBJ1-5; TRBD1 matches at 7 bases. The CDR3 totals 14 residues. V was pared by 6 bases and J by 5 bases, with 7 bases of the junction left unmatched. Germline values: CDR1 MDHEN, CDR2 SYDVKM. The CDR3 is CASSPPGGHQPQHF. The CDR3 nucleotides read TGTGCCAGCAGCCCCCCAGGGGGACATCAGCCCCAGCATTTT. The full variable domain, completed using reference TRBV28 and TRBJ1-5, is DVKVTQSSRYLVKRTGEKVFLECVQDMDHENMFWYRQDPGLGLRLIYFSYDVKMKEKGDIPEGYSVSREKKERFSLILESASTNQTSMYLCASSPPGGHQPQHFGDGTRLSIL.

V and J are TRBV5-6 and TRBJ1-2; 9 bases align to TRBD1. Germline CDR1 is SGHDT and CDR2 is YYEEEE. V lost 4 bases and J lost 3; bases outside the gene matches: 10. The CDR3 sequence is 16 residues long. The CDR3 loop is CASSAGTGSADYGYTF. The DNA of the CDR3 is TGTGCCAGCAGCGCCGGGACAGGGTCTGCGGACTATGGCTACACCTTC.

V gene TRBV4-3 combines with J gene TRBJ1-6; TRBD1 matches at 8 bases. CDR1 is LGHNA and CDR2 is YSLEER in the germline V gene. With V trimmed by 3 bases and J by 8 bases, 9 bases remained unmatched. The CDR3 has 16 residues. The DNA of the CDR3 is TGCGCCAGCAGCCAGAGGGTGCAGGGGGCTTATTCACCCCTCCACTTT. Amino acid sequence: CASSQRVQGAYSPLHF.

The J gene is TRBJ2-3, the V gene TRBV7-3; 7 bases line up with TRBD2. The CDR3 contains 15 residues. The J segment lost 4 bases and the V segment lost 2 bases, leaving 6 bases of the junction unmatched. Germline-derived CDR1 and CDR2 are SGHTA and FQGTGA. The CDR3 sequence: CASSLDGGSADTQYF. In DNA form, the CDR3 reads TGTGCCAGCAGCTTAGATGGCGGGAGCGCAGATACGCAGTATTTT.

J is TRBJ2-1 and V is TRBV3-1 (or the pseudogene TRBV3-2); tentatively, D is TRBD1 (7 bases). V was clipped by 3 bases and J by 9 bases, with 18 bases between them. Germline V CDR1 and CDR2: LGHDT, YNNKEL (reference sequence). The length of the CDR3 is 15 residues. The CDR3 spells CASSHARQGGSEQFF. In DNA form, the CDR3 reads TGTGCCAGCAGCCACGCCCGACAGGGAGGTAGTGAGCAGTTCTTC.

The CDR3 loop reads CASSPPRPSLNSPLHF. CDR3 nucleotides: TGTGCCAGCAGTCCCCCCAGGCCGTCGCTTAATTCACCCCTCCACTTT. This chain connects TRBV7-2 to TRBJ1-6; no reliable D call. The germline gives CDR1 SGHTA, CDR2 FQGNSA. The CDR3 consists of 16 residues. The V and J ends lost 6 bases and 6 bases respectively, with 18 bases between them.

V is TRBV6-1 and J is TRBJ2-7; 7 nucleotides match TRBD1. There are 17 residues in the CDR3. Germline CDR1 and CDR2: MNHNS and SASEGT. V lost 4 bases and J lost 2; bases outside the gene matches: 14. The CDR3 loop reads CASSVSWTGTVTYEQYF. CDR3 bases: TGTGCCAGCAGTGTGTCCTGGACCGGGACAGTTACCTACGAGCAGTACTTC.

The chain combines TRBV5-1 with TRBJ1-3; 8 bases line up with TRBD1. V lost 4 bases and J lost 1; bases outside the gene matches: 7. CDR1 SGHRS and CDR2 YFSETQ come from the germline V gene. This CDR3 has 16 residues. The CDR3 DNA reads TGCGCCAGCAGCGTAACAGGGGGTCTTTCTGGAAACACCATATATTTT. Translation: CASSVTGGLSGNTIYF. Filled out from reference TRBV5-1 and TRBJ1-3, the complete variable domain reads KAGVTQTPRYLIKTRGQQVTLSCSPISGHRSVSWYQQTPGQGLQFLFEYFSETQRNKGNFPGRFSGRQFSNSRSEMNVSTLELGDSALYLCASSVTGGLSGNTIYFGEGSWLTVV.